One and the same sample provided the 29 T cell receptor beta chains below, sequenced in a study of T cells in Graves' hyperthyroidism and ophthalmopathy (dated by TCRdb to 2018 to 2020). Library method: multiplex PCR. Data came from an Illumina HiSeq 2000. The TCR beta CDR3 regions were amplified from RNA transcripts. A first-round RT-PCR of the TCR CDR3 used the HTBI primer set with the Qiagen OneStep RT-PCR kit. TCRdb cleaned the public reads at Q25 with fastp, built clones with MiXCR and kept in-frame beta chains. Each entry merges the rows of one CDR3 protein and shows their most common DNA and genes. In this sample the table shows around 700,000 distinct CDR3 sequences, 18% of which occur a single time. The ten largest account for 15% to 20% of the sample. Specimen: blood. The receptors were sampled from a woman between 45 and 60 years old with Graves' hyperthyroidism that later progressed to Graves' ophthalmopathy.

V usage is TRBV7-9 and J usage is TRBJ2-3, with 7 positions matching TRBD1. This CDR3 contains 16 residues. With V trimmed by 7 bases and J by 2 bases, 12 bases remained unmatched. Germline CDR1 reads SEHNR; CDR2 reads FQNEAQ (reference sequence). This chain's CDR3 is CASIPLAGGVTDTQYF. CDR3 coding DNA: TGTGCCAGCATCCCCTTAGCAGGGGGTGTCACAGATACGCAGTATTTT.

This clonotype has a count of ten or more. The rearrangement joins TRBV3-1 to TRBJ2-2, with 8 nucleotides matching TRBD1. The germline V gene has CDR1 LGHDT and CDR2 YNNKEL (reference sequence). The CDR3 runs 17 residues. The junction had 12 bases not matched to a gene; V was cut back by 4 bases and J by 5 bases. CDR3 coding DNA: TGTGCCAGCAGCCCTCTCCAGGCAGGGGGCCCTACCGGGGAGCTGTTTTTT. Amino acid sequence: CASSPLQAGGPTGELFF.

This clonotype was seen only a few times. The chain links TRBV6-1 to TRBJ1-5; D is perhaps TRBD1 (5 bases). The CDR3 sequence is 15 residues long. Per the germline V gene, CDR1 is MNHNS and CDR2 is SASEGT. Trimming removed 8 bases at V and 1 base at J, with 15 bases between. DNA for the CDR3: TGTGCCAGCGGCTTAGAGGGACGGAGCAATCAGCCCCAGCATTTT. This codes for CASGLEGRSNQPQHF.

In its sample, this clonotype was seen many times. The CDR3 nucleotides are TGCAGTGCCCCCAGAGGGAGCCCGAGCTCCTACGAGCAGTACTTC. Protein: CSAPRGSPSSYEQYF. The rearrangement joins TRBV20-1 to TRBJ2-7, with TRBD2 as a possible D gene (5 bases). Per the germline V gene, CDR1 is DFQATT and CDR2 is SNEGSKA (reference sequence). The CDR3 loop spans 15 amino acids. The V end lost 6 bases, the J end lost 0 bases, and 18 bases lay between the germline ends.

Points on this clonotype: This CDR3 fails to terminate in the conserved phenylalanine or tryptophan, so it likely reflects a read error. The chain has TRBV20-1 and TRBJ2-1; a possible D gene is TRBD1 (5 bases). This CDR3 is 16 amino acids long. Per germline, CDR1 DFQATT and CDR2 SNEGSKA (reference sequence). V lost 5 bases to trimming and J lost 2 bases, with 19 bases between them. CDR3 coding DNA: TGCAGTGCTGAAACACTGGGGCGATTAACCTACAATGAGCAGTTCCTC. It codes for CSAETLGRLTYNEQFL.

This clonotype showed up just a few times. The V call is TRBV20-1, the J call TRBJ1-5, with a possible D match to TRBD1 (6 bases). Trimming stripped 6 bases from V and 1 base from J, with 13 bases between. This CDR3 is 14 amino acids long. Looked up from germline, CDR1 is DFQATT and CDR2 is SNEGSKA (reference sequence). CDR3 bases: TGCAGTGCCTGGGGGCCGGCAAGCAATCAGCCCCAGCATTTT. It is translated as CSAWGPASNQPQHF.

There are many counts of this clonotype. J is TRBJ1-1 and V is TRBV7-3; D perhaps matches TRBD1 (6 bases). The CDR3 loop spans 15 amino acids. Germline V gene lookup returns CDR1 SGHTA and CDR2 FQGTGA. Trimming pared 2 bases from V and 5 bases from J, leaving 15 bases between. The CDR3 loop is CASSLGGAGRTEAFF. In DNA form, the CDR3 reads TGTGCCAGCAGCTTAGGGGGGGCAGGGAGGACTGAAGCTTTCTTT.

The V and J genes are TRBV19 and TRBJ2-3; possibly TRBD2 for D (6 bases). V was trimmed by 3 bases and J by 0 bases, leaving 13 bases between them. Germline V CDR1 and CDR2: LNHDA, SQIVND (reference sequence). The CDR3 spans 16 residues. The DNA of the CDR3 is TGTGCCAGTAGTATTCCGGGGAGGAAGAGCACAGATACGCAGTATTTT. It translates to CASSIPGRKSTDTQYF.

The gene calls are TRBV29-1 and TRBJ2-1; D tentatively reads TRBD1 or TRBD2 (6 bases each). Germline-derived CDR1 and CDR2 are SQVTM and ANQGSEA. The CDR3 has 15 residues. V gave up 5 bases and J gave up 2 bases, with 16 bases separating them. CDR3 DNA sequence: TGCAGCGTTAGAATCTTAGGGGGGCCCTACAATGAGCAGTTCTTC. It codes for CSVRILGGPYNEQFF.

This clonotype turned up a few times. The V gene is TRBV30, the J gene TRBJ1-1; D gene ambiguous. This CDR3 region has 10 residues. Germline V gene sequence: CDR1 GTSNPN, CDR2 SVGIG (reference sequence). The germline V and J ends were trimmed by 5 bases and 7 bases, with 8 bases remaining between them. The CDR3 loop reads CAWASGEAFF. The CDR3 coding sequence is TGTGCCTGGGCCTCAGGTGAAGCTTTCTTT. Combining the CDR3 with reference TRBV30 and TRBJ1-1 gives the whole variable domain SQTIHQWPATLVQPVGSPLSLECTVEGTSNPNLYWYRQAAGRGLQLLFYSVGIGQISSEVPQNLSASRPQDRQFILSSKKLLLSDSGFYLCAWASGEAFFGQGTRLTVV.

This clonotype showed up many times. V and J are TRBV11-2 and TRBJ2-5; 10 positions match TRBD2. Germline assignment: CDR1 SGHAT and CDR2 FQNNGV. J gave up 1 base and V 0 bases, and 2 bases lay outside the gene matches. CDR3 length: 16 amino acids. CDR3 region: CASSLELAGFQETQYF. DNA of the CDR3: TGTGCCAGCAGCTTAGAACTAGCGGGGTTCCAAGAGACCCAGTACTTC.

This clonotype has ten or more counts. V and J are TRBV11-2 and TRBJ2-1; tentatively, D is TRBD1 (5 bases). CDR1 and CDR2 from the germline V gene are SGHAT and FQNNGV. Trimming shortened V by 4 bases and J by 8 bases, and 15 bases separated the two germline ends. The CDR3 runs 14 residues. CDR3 DNA sequence: TGTGCCAGCAGCTCCCCCCTACAGGTCTATGAGCAGTTCTTC. Translated, it gives CASSSPLQVYEQFF.

This clonotype has more than one count but fewer than ten. The rearrangement joins TRBV20-1 to TRBJ2-2, with 9 bases matching TRBD1. Germline V gene sequence: CDR1 DFQATT, CDR2 SNEGSKA (reference sequence). This CDR3 contains 13 residues. V lost 5 bases and J lost 8; bases outside the gene matches: 6. DNA for the CDR3: TGCAGTGCTGCCACACAGGGGGCTGGGGAGCTGTTTTTT. This gives the protein CSAATQGAGELFF.

This clonotype was observed at least ten times. The chain joins TRBV20-1 to TRBJ2-3; maybe TRBD1 (6 bases). Germline assignment: CDR1 DFQATT and CDR2 SNEGSKA (reference sequence). The CDR3 length is 13 residues. For the CDR3, the DNA is TGCAGCTTACCACAGGGAGCAGAAGATACGCAGTATTTT. Translated, it gives CSLPQGAEDTQYF.

This clonotype was found many times. The CDR3 reads CSAITGTGPHEQFF. DNA for the CDR3: TGCAGTGCGATTACCGGGACAGGGCCCCATGAGCAGTTCTTC. The chain has TRBV20-1 and TRBJ2-1; 9 bases align to TRBD1. The germline V gene encodes CDR1 DFQATT and CDR2 SNEGSKA (reference sequence). This CDR3 spans 14 amino acids. V trimming: 6 bases; J trimming: 8 bases; junction bases outside the gene matches: 11.

This clonotype was detected only a few times. The CDR3 loop reads CSVDQGGAGTEAFF. In DNA form, the CDR3 reads TGCAGCGTTGATCAGGGGGGCGCGGGCACTGAAGCTTTCTTT. The chain carries TRBV29-1 and TRBJ1-1; 7 bases agree with TRBD1. V was clipped by 3 bases and J by 4 bases; unmatched bases: 8. The CDR3 has 14 amino acids. Germline V gene data show CDR1 as SQVTM and CDR2 as ANQGSEA.

This clonotype was counted ten times or more. V usage is TRBV11-2 and J usage is TRBJ2-5, with 7 bases that match TRBD1. The germline V gene has CDR1 SGHAT and CDR2 FQNNGV. With V trimmed by 5 bases and J by 5 bases, 11 bases remained unmatched. The CDR3 has 15 amino acids. The CDR3, as DNA: TGTGCCAGCAGCCCCCATGACAGGGTCGGTGAGACCCAGTACTTC. Translating it yields CASSPHDRVGETQYF.

In this sample, this clonotype turned up many times. The chain couples TRBV12-3 or TRBV12-4 to TRBJ1-2; 8 bases agree with TRBD1. The CDR3 extends over 14 amino acids. The V gene end was trimmed by 5 bases and the J gene end by 2 bases; junction bases not matched to a gene: 4. The CDR3 DNA reads TGTGCCAGCAGTCCGGACAGGGCCAACTATGGCTACACCTTC. It specifies CASSPDRANYGYTF.

This clonotype has only a few counts. V gene TRBV7-9 combines with J gene TRBJ1-5, with TRBD1 identical over 11 bases. CDR1 is SEHNR and CDR2 is FQNEAQ in the germline V gene (reference sequence). The CDR3 is 15 amino acids. Trimming removed 4 bases from V and 5 bases from J; junction bases left unmatched: 4. The CDR3 is CASSWGQGVDQPQHF. The CDR3 region has the DNA TGTGCCAGCAGCTGGGGACAGGGGGTAGATCAGCCCCAGCATTTT. Drawing the rest from reference TRBV7-9 and TRBJ1-5, the complete variable domain is DTGVSQNPRHKITKRGQNVTFRCDPISEHNRLYWYRQTLGQGPEFLTYFQNEAQLEKSRLLSDRFSAERPKGSFSTLEIQRTEQGDSAMYLCASSWGQGVDQPQHFGDGTRLSIL.

This clonotype has more than one count but fewer than ten. This rearrangement joins TRBV7-8 to TRBJ2-2, with D unresolved. With 6 bases removed from V and 1 base from J, the gap between germline ends came to 15 bases. This CDR3 is built from 16 residues. The germline CDR1 and CDR2 sequences are SGHVS and FQNEAQ. The CDR3 DNA is TGTGCCAGCAGACCCCCGTGGTTTGGGAACACCGGGGAGCTGTTTTTT. This translates into CASRPPWFGNTGELFF. The full variable domain, completed using reference TRBV7-8 and TRBJ2-2, is GAGVSQSPRYKVAKRGQDVALRCDPISGHVSLFWYQQALGQGPEFLTYFQNEAQLDKSGLPSDRFFAERPEGSVSTLKIQRTQQEDSAVYLCASRPPWFGNTGELFFGEGSRLTVL.

This chain connects TRBV9 to TRBJ2-5; tentative D call: TRBD2 (5 bases). V was trimmed by 1 base and J by 6 bases, leaving 13 bases between them. Per the germline V gene, CDR1 is SGDLS and CDR2 is YYNGEE. The CDR3 sequence is 14 residues long. CDR3 DNA sequence: TGTGCCAGCAGCGTAAGAGCGACGGGAAAGACCCAGTACTTC. Translated, it gives CASSVRATGKTQYF.

In its sample, this clonotype was seen many times. This sequence joins TRBV7-9 and TRBJ2-5, with 7 bases matching TRBD2. V lost 5 bases, J lost 2 bases, and 8 bases stayed unmatched. This CDR3 is 15 amino acids long. The germline V gene has CDR1 SEHNR and CDR2 FQNEAQ (reference sequence). CDR3 loop: CASSHGAAGQETQYF. DNA of the CDR3: TGTGCCAGCAGCCACGGTGCAGCGGGGCAAGAGACCCAGTACTTC. Using reference TRBV7-9 and TRBJ2-5 for the parts outside the CDR3, the full variable domain is DTGVSQNPRHKITKRGQNVTFRCDPISEHNRLYWYRQTLGQGPEFLTYFQNEAQLEKSRLLSDRFSAERPKGSFSTLEIQRTEQGDSAMYLCASSHGAAGQETQYFGPGTRLLVL.

The sample holds many counts of this clonotype. The chain joins TRBV2 to TRBJ1-2; TRBD1 aligns across 9 bases. The CDR3 runs 14 residues. V lost 6 bases, J lost 5 bases, and 7 bases stayed unmatched. Germline-derived CDR1 and CDR2 are SNHLY and FYNNEI. CDR3 sequence reads: CASRPQGAGYGYTF. The CDR3 nucleotides read TGTGCCAGCAGGCCACAGGGGGCGGGTTATGGCTACACCTTC.

This clonotype was counted at least ten times. V is TRBV12-3 or TRBV12-4 and J is TRBJ1-3, with 8 bases identical to TRBD1. With V trimmed by 5 bases and J by 0 bases, 3 bases remained unmatched. The CDR3 is made up of 15 amino acids. DNA for the CDR3: TGTGCCAGCAGTAGACAGGGGAGCTCTGGAAACACCATATATTTT. Its translation is CASSRQGSSGNTIYF.

The table lists this clonotype with many counts. The chain has TRBV7-8 and TRBJ1-1; D call uncertain. The CDR3 sequence is 13 residues long. V lost 4 bases and J 8 bases, leaving 14 bases between the germline ends. CDR1 is SGHVS, CDR2 FQNEAQ, per germline. The CDR3 nucleotides are TGTGCCAGCAGCTCGAATACGGTGAGCGAAGCTTTCTTT. Its protein product is CASSSNTVSEAFF.

In this sample, this clonotype turned up many times. The chain joins TRBV12-3 or TRBV12-4 to TRBJ1-1; maybe TRBD1 (5 bases). This CDR3 contains 14 residues. V lost 7 bases, J lost 8 bases, and 20 bases lay in between. In DNA, the CDR3 is TGTGCCAGCATCCCACACGGGGGAGGCAGGGAAGCTTTCTTT. Translated: CASIPHGGGREAFF.

This clonotype was found many times. The rearrangement uses TRBV6-1 and TRBJ2-5; TRBD2 matches at 14 bases. The germline gives CDR1 MNHNS, CDR2 SASEGT. The CDR3 totals 15 residues. With 6 bases clipped from V and 5 bases from J, the junction kept 5 bases outside the gene matches. In nucleotides, the CDR3 is TGTGCCAGCAGACCGACTAGCGGGGGGGCCGAGACCCAGTACTTC. Translating gives CASRPTSGGAETQYF.

This clonotype has more than one count but fewer than ten. The chain recombines TRBV18 with TRBJ1-2, with D perhaps matching TRBD1 (6 bases). The CDR3 extends over 16 amino acids. Trimming pared 0 bases from V and 2 bases from J, leaving 13 bases between. Germline CDR1 is KGHSH and CDR2 is LQKENI. DNA for the CDR3: TGTGCCAGCTCACCACCGGGGGGGCGCCGGAACTATGGCTACACCTTC. It yields the protein CASSPPGGRRNYGYTF.

J is TRBJ1-2 and V is TRBV19; possibly TRBD1 for D (6 bases). This CDR3 comprises 13 residues. V lost 5 bases, J lost 3 bases, and 10 bases lay in between. In germline, CDR1 is LNHDA, CDR2 SQIVND (reference sequence). CDR3 residues: CASSAGQHYGYTF. The CDR3 DNA reads TGTGCCAGTAGTGCTGGACAGCACTATGGCTACACCTTC.